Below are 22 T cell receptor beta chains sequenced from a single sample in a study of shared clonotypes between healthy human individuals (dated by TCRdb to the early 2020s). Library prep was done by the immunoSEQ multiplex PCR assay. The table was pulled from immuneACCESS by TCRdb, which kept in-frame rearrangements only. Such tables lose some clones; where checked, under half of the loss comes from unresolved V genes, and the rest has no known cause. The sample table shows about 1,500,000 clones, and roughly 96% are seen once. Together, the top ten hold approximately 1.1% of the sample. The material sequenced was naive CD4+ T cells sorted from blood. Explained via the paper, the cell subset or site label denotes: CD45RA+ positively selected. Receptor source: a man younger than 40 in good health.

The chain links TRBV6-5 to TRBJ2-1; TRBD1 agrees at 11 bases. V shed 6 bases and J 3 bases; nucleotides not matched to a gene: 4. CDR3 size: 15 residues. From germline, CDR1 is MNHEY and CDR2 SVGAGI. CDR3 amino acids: CASRAGQGVYNEQFF. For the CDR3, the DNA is TGTGCCAGCAGAGCGGGACAGGGGGTCTACAATGAGCAGTTCTTC.

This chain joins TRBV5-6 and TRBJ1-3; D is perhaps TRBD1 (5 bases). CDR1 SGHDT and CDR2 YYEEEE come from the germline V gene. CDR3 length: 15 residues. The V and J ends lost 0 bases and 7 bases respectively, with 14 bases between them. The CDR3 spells CASSLGWDPRNTIYF. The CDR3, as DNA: TGTGCCAGCAGCTTGGGTTGGGACCCGAGGAACACCATATATTTT.

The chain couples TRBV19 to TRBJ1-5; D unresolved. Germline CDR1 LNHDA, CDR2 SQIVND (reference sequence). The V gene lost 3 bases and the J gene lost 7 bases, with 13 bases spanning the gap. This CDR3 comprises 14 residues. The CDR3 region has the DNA TGTGCCAGTAGTATCCGATGGCAGCCACAGCCCCAGCATTTT. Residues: CASSIRWQPQPQHF.

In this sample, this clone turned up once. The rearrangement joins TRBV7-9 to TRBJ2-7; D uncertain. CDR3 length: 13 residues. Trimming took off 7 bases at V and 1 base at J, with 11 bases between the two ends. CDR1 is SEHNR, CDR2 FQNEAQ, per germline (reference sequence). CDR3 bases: TGTGCCAGCACCGTATCCCCATCCTACGAGCAGTACTTC. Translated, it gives CASTVSPSYEQYF.

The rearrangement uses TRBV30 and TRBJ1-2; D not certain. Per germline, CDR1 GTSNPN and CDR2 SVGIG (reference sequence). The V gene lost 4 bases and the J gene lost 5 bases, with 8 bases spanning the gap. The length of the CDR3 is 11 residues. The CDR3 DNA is TGTGCCTGGACAGAAGCGTATGGCTACACCTTC. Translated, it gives CAWTEAYGYTF.

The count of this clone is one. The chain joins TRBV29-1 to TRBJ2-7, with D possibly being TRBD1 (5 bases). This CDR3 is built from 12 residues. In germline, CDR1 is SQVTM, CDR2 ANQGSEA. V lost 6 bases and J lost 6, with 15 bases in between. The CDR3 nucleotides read TGCAGCGTAGGGCAGGGATACGGCGAGCAGTACTTC. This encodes CSVGQGYGEQYF.

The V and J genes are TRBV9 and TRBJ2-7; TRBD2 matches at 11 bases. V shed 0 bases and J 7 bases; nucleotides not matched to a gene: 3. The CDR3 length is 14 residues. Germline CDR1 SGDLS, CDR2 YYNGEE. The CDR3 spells CASSVELAGVEQYF. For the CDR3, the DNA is TGTGCCAGCAGCGTAGAACTAGCGGGGGTGGAGCAGTACTTC.

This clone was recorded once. The CDR3 bases are TGTGCCAGCAGCTTGGCCGGGCCTAACTACGAGCAGTACTTC. This encodes CASSLAGPNYEQYF. V usage is TRBV5-4 and J usage is TRBJ2-7; D uncertain. The germline gives CDR1 SGHNT, CDR2 YYREEE (reference sequence). The CDR3 is made up of 14 amino acids. Trimming took off 0 bases at V and 3 bases at J, with 10 bases between the two ends.

In DNA form, the CDR3 reads TGTGCCAGCTCACCACTGCCCCGGGACAGGGCAAGCAATCAGCCCCAGCATTTT. Amino acids: CASSPLPRDRASNQPQHF. V and J are TRBV18 and TRBJ1-5; 9 positions match TRBD1. There are 18 residues in the CDR3. Germline trimming cut 1 base from V and 1 base from J; bases unmatched to any gene: 8. Germline lookup yields CDR1 KGHSH and CDR2 LQKENI.

DNA of the CDR3: TGTGCCAGCAGCCGAACTAAGGGTCAGGGGCTAGATGAAAAACTGTTTTTT. This encodes CASSRTKGQGLDEKLFF. The J gene is TRBJ1-4, the V gene TRBV13; TRBD1 is a possible D gene (6 bases). The CDR3 is made up of 17 amino acids. The germline V and J ends were trimmed by 5 bases and 6 bases, with 22 bases remaining between them. Looked up from germline, CDR1 is PRHDT and CDR2 is FYEKMQ (reference sequence).

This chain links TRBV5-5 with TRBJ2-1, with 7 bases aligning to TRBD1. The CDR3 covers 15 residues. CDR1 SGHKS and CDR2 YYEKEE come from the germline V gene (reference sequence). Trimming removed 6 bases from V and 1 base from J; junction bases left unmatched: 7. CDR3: CASNLQGPSYNEQFF. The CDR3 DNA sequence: TGTGCCAGCAACTTACAGGGGCCTTCCTACAATGAGCAGTTCTTC.

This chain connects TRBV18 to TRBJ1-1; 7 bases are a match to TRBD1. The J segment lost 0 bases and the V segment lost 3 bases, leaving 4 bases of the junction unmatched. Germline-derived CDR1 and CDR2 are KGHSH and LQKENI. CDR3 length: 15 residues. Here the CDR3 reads CASSPAGQVNTEAFF. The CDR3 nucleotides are TGTGCCAGCTCACCGGCCGGACAGGTGAACACTGAAGCTTTCTTT.

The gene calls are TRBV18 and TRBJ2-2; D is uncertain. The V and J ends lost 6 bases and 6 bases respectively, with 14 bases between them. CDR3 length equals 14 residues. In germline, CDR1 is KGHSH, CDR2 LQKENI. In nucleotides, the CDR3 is TGTGCCAGCTCCCCCCCTTCGGTATCCGGGGAGCTGTTTTTT. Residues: CASSPPSVSGELFF.

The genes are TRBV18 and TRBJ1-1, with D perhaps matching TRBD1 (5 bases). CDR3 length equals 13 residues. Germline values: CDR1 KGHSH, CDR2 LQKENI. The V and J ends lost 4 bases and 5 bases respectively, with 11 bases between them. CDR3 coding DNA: TGTGCCAGCTCACAGTCTGGGACGACTGAAGCTTTCTTT. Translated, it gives CASSQSGTTEAFF.

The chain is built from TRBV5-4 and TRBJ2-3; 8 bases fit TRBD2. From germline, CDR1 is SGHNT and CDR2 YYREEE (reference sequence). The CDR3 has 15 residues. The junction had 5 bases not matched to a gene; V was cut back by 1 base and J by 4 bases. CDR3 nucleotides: TGTGCCAGCAGCTTGAAGCGGGAGAAGCCAGATACGCAGTATTTT. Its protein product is CASSLKREKPDTQYF.

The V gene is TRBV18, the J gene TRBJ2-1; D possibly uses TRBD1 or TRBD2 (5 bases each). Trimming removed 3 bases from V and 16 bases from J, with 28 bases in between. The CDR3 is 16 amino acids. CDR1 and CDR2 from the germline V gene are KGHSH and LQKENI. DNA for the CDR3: TGTGCCAGCTCACCTAGGGCAGGGACGTTAGGCAAGCTCTTCTTCTTC. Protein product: CASSPRAGTLGKLFFF. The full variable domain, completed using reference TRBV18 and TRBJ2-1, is NAGVMQNPRHLVRRRGQEARLRCSPMKGHSHVYWYRQLPEEGLKFMVYLQKENIIDESGMPKERFSAEFPKEGPSILRIQQVVRGDSAAYFCASSPRAGTLGKLFFFGPGTRLTVL.

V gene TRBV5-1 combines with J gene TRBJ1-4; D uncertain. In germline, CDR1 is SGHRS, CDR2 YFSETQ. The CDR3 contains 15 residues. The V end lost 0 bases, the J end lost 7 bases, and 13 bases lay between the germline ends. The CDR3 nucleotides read TGCGCCAGCAGCTTGGCCGGGCCCGCGGGTGAAAAACTGTTTTTT. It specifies CASSLAGPAGEKLFF.

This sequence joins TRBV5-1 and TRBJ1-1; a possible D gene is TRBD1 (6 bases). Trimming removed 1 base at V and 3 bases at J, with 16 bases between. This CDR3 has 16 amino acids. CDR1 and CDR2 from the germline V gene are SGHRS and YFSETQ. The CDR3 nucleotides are TGCGCCAGCAGCTTGAGGCCCACAGGGCGGGACACTGAAGCTTTCTTT. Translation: CASSLRPTGRDTEAFF.

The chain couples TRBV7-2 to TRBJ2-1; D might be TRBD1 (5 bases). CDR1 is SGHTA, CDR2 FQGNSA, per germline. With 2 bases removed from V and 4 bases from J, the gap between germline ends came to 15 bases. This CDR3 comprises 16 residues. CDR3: CASSLLAGLPYNEQFF. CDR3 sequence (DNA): TGTGCCAGCAGCTTATTAGCAGGGTTACCTTACAATGAGCAGTTCTTC.

The CDR3 spells CASSLTPTVESTQYF. CDR3 DNA sequence: TGCGCCAGCAGTCTGACACCAACGGTAGAGAGTACGCAGTATTTT. The chain couples TRBV10-2 to TRBJ2-3; no clear D. This CDR3 has 15 amino acids. Between the trimmed V and J ends, which lost 5 bases and 8 bases, there was a span of 20 bases. Looked up from germline, CDR1 is WSHSY and CDR2 is SAAADI.

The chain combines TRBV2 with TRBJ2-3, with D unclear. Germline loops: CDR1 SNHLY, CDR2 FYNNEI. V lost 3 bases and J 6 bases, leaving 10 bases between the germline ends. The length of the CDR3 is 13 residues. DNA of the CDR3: TGTGCCAGCAGTGAGTCCCTGATGGATACGCAGTATTTT. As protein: CASSESLMDTQYF. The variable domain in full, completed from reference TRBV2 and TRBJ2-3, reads EPEVTQTPSHQVTQMGQEVILRCVPISNHLYFYWYRQILGQKVEFLVSFYNNEISEKSEIFDDQFSVERPDGSNFTLKIRSTKLEDSAMYFCASSESLMDTQYFGPGTRLTVL.

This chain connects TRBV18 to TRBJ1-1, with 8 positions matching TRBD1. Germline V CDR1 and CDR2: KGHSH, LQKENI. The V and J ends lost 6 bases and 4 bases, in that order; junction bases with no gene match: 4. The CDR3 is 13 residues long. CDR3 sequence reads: CASSSGGRTEAFF. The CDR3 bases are TGTGCCAGCTCGTCAGGGGGCCGCACTGAAGCTTTCTTT.